These T cell receptor beta chains were read from a single sample in a study of blood T cell repertoires in COVID-19. The table came from immunoSEQ multiplex PCR; TCRdb's copy has only in-frame clones and leaves some out. The data show around 110,000 clones, with more than 75% seen just once and 6.5% to 10% held by the top ten. Sample: peripheral blood. These receptors all stem from a man aged 65-85 years with acute or convalescent COVID-19. Each CDR3 is given with its conserved first and last residue. The D gene is left open where the match is weak. The size field is filled for only some rows; it gives once, few, many or a size class.

J gene: TRBJ2-5
clone size: .
V gene: TRBV29-1
D gene: TRBD2
CDR3 protein: CSVSLAGAETQYF
CDR3 DNA: TGCAGCGTTTCGCTAGCGGGAGCTGAGACCCAGTACTTC

J gene: TRBJ2-5
clone size: .
V gene: TRBV6-5
D gene: .
CDR3 protein: CASKPGGRETQYF
CDR3 DNA: TGTGCCAGCAAGCCCGGAGGGAGGGAGACCCAGTACTTC

J gene: TRBJ2-7
clone size: .
V gene: TRBV11-2
D gene: .
CDR3 protein: CASSVTAYEQYF
CDR3 DNA: TGTGCCAGCAGCGTAACAGCTTACGAGCAGTACTTC

J gene: TRBJ1-1
clone size: .
V gene: TRBV6-5
D gene: .
CDR3 protein: CASKSRGNTEAFF
CDR3 DNA: TGTGCCAGCAAGTCTAGGGGGAACACTGAAGCTTTCTTT

J gene: TRBJ2-2
clone size: .
V gene: TRBV7-8
D gene: TRBD2
CDR3 protein: CASSLSTGLAGIAGELFF
CDR3 DNA: TGTGCCAGCAGCTTATCCACAGGACTAGCGGGGATTGCCGGGGAGCTGTTTTTT

J gene: TRBJ1-1
clone size: once
V gene: TRBV19
D gene: TRBD1
CDR3 protein: CASRRQGGYETEAFF
CDR3 DNA: TGTGCCAGTAGAAGACAGGGCGGGTATGAAACTGAAGCTTTCTTT

J gene: TRBJ2-7
clone size: .
V gene: TRBV10-3
D gene: .
CDR3 protein: CAISEQQYEQYF
CDR3 DNA: TGTGCCATCAGTGAGCAACAGTACGAGCAGTACTTC

J gene: TRBJ2-1
clone size: few
V gene: TRBV21-1
D gene: .
CDR3 protein: CASSWDRGRDEQFF
CDR3 DNA: TGTGCCAGCAGCTGGGACAGGGGGCGCGATGAGCAGTTCTTC

J gene: TRBJ2-2
clone size: few
V gene: TRBV5-1
D gene: TRBD2
CDR3 protein: CASTKAGENTGELFF
CDR3 DNA: TGCGCCAGCACGAAAGCGGGAGAGAACACCGGGGAGCTGTTTTTT

J gene: TRBJ2-5
clone size: .
V gene: TRBV5-1
D gene: .
CDR3 protein: CASSPTGHQETQYF
CDR3 DNA: TGCGCCAGCAGCCCTACAGGGCACCAAGAGACCCAGTACTTC

J gene: TRBJ2-1
clone size: .
V gene: TRBV4-1
D gene: .
CDR3 protein: CASSQDTSNAYNEQFF
CDR3 DNA: TGCGCCAGCAGCCAAGATACGAGTAACGCCTACAATGAGCAGTTCTTC

J gene: TRBJ2-1
clone size: .
V gene: TRBV5-8
D gene: TRBD2
CDR3 protein: CASSLVSSGRGEQFF
CDR3 DNA: TGTGCCAGCAGCTTGGTGTCTAGCGGGAGGGGGGAGCAGTTCTTC

J gene: TRBJ1-5
clone size: .
V gene: TRBV5-1
D gene: TRBD1
CDR3 protein: CASSLGTGYNQPQHF
CDR3 DNA: TGCGCCAGCAGCTTAGGGACAGGGTACAATCAGCCCCAGCATTTT

J gene: TRBJ2-6
clone size: .
V gene: TRBV4-2
D gene: .
CDR3 protein: CASSLPQGTGANVLTF
CDR3 DNA: TGTGCCAGCAGCCTTCCACAGGGAACCGGGGCCAACGTCCTGACTTTC

J gene: TRBJ2-7
clone size: .
V gene: TRBV6-5
D gene: TRBD2
CDR3 protein: CASIHDGGAYEQYF
CDR3 DNA: TGTGCCAGCATCCACGACGGGGGGGCCTACGAGCAGTACTTC

J gene: TRBJ2-5
clone size: .
V gene: TRBV7-7
D gene: TRBD2
CDR3 protein: CASSLSPGLVETQYF
CDR3 DNA: TGTGCCAGCAGCTTATCTCCGGGACTAGTAGAGACCCAGTACTTC

J gene: TRBJ2-3
clone size: .
V gene: TRBV5-1
D gene: TRBD2
CDR3 protein: CASSLAQTSGGADTQYF
CDR3 DNA: TGCGCCAGCAGCTTGGCTCAGACTAGCGGGGGGGCAGATACGCAGTATTTT

J gene: TRBJ1-1
clone size: .
V gene: TRBV3-1/TRBV3-2
D gene: TRBD1
CDR3 protein: CASRGSRTGGIEAFF
CDR3 DNA: TGTGCCAGCAGGGGAAGCAGAACAGGGGGGATTGAAGCTTTCTTT

J gene: TRBJ1-6
clone size: .
V gene: TRBV6-5
D gene: TRBD1
CDR3 protein: CASNKDRGHSPLHF
CDR3 DNA: TGTGCCAGCAACAAGGACAGGGGACATTCACCCCTCCACTTT

J gene: TRBJ1-1
clone size: once
V gene: TRBV7-3
D gene: TRBD1
CDR3 protein: CASSPGQGFSEAFF
CDR3 DNA: TGTGCCAGCAGCCCGGGACAGGGCTTCTCTGAAGCTTTCTTT

J gene: TRBJ2-6
clone size: .
V gene: TRBV27
D gene: .
CDR3 protein: CASRKRTEASGANVLTF
CDR3 DNA: TGTGCCAGCAGAAAGAGGACAGAAGCCTCTGGGGCCAACGTCCTGACTTTC

J gene: TRBJ1-5
clone size: .
V gene: TRBV5-6
D gene: .
CDR3 protein: CASSLSTGRSQHF
CDR3 DNA: TGTGCCAGCAGCTTGAGTACAGGGAGAAGCCAGCATTTT

J gene: TRBJ1-5
clone size: .
V gene: TRBV28
D gene: .
CDR3 protein: CASRGEGLQHF
CDR3 DNA: TGTGCCAGCAGAGGGGAGGGATTACAGCATTTT

J gene: TRBJ2-1
clone size: .
V gene: TRBV18
D gene: TRBD1
CDR3 protein: CASADRGLNNEQFF
CDR3 DNA: TGTGCCAGCGCCGACAGGGGGCTCAACAATGAGCAGTTCTTC

J gene: TRBJ1-1
clone size: few
V gene: TRBV19
D gene: TRBD1
CDR3 protein: CASSPRTGGSGTEAFF
CDR3 DNA: TGTGCCAGTAGTCCGCGGACAGGGGGTAGCGGCACTGAAGCTTTCTTT

J gene: TRBJ1-1
clone size: .
V gene: TRBV18
D gene: .
CDR3 protein: CASSPPGGVNTEAFF
CDR3 DNA: TGTGCCAGCTCACCACCCGGCGGGGTGAACACTGAAGCTTTCTTT

J gene: TRBJ1-1
clone size: .
V gene: TRBV3-1/TRBV3-2
D gene: .
CDR3 protein: CASSPRGQMNTEAFF
CDR3 DNA: TGTGCCAGCAGCCCCCGGGGACAAATGAACACTGAAGCTTTCTTT

J gene: TRBJ1-1
clone size: .
V gene: TRBV2
D gene: .
CDR3 protein: CASSVLRVGTEAFF
CDR3 DNA: TGTGCCAGCAGTGTCTTGAGGGTCGGGACTGAAGCTTTCTTT

J gene: TRBJ1-4
clone size: .
V gene: TRBV7-6
D gene: TRBD1
CDR3 protein: CASSRQGVNEKLFF
CDR3 DNA: TGTGCCAGCAGCCGTCAGGGGGTTAATGAAAAACTGTTTTTT

J gene: TRBJ1-4
clone size: once
V gene: TRBV5-4
D gene: TRBD1
CDR3 protein: CASSPTGESDEKLFF
CDR3 DNA: TGTGCCAGCAGCCCAACAGGGGAGTCTGATGAAAAACTGTTTTTT

J gene: TRBJ1-1
clone size: .
V gene: TRBV7-9
D gene: TRBD1
CDR3 protein: CASSLGQGKAFF
CDR3 DNA: TGTGCCAGCAGCTTGGGACAGGGAAAAGCTTTCTTT

J gene: TRBJ2-2
clone size: .
V gene: TRBV18
D gene: TRBD1
CDR3 protein: CASSPYRTGGAAGELFF
CDR3 DNA: TGTGCCAGCTCACCTTACAGGACAGGGGGTGCGGCCGGGGAGCTGTTTTTT

J gene: TRBJ2-1
clone size: few
V gene: TRBV6-4
D gene: TRBD2
CDR3 protein: CASSGLAGGYNEQFF
CDR3 DNA: TGTGCCAGCAGTGGGCTAGCGGGGGGTTACAATGAGCAGTTCTTC

J gene: TRBJ2-3
clone size: .
V gene: TRBV6-5
D gene: .
CDR3 protein: CASSYSGGTDTQYF
CDR3 DNA: TGTGCCAGCAGTTACTCGGGAGGCACAGATACGCAGTATTTT

J gene: TRBJ2-5
clone size: .
V gene: TRBV10-3
D gene: TRBD1
CDR3 protein: CAIKPGNGQGQETQYF
CDR3 DNA: TGTGCCATCAAGCCGGGCAATGGACAGGGGCAAGAGACCCAGTACTTC

J gene: TRBJ1-1
clone size: .
V gene: TRBV18
D gene: .
CDR3 protein: CASSPTRDTEAFF
CDR3 DNA: TGTGCCAGCTCACCTACCAGGGATACTGAAGCTTTCTTT

J gene: TRBJ1-5
clone size: .
V gene: TRBV6-5
D gene: .
CDR3 protein: CASRQRDYNQPQHF
CDR3 DNA: TGTGCCAGCCGCCAACGGGACTACAATCAGCCCCAGCATTTT

J gene: TRBJ1-2
clone size: .
V gene: TRBV19
D gene: TRBD1
CDR3 protein: CASTEWDRATHGYTF
CDR3 DNA: TGTGCCAGTACCGAATGGGACAGGGCGACCCATGGCTACACCTTC

J gene: TRBJ2-6
clone size: .
V gene: TRBV11-2
D gene: .
CDR3 protein: CASSPQGGGFGANVLTF
CDR3 DNA: TGTGCCAGCAGCCCCCAAGGAGGGGGCTTTGGGGCCAACGTCCTGACTTTC

J gene: TRBJ1-2
clone size: once
V gene: TRBV6-1
D gene: TRBD1
CDR3 protein: CASSEWTGGAYGYTF
CDR3 DNA: TGTGCCAGCAGTGAATGGACAGGCGGTGCTTATGGCTACACCTTC

J gene: TRBJ2-7
clone size: .
V gene: TRBV29-1
D gene: TRBD1
CDR3 protein: CSAAGLRGTGSSYEQYF
CDR3 DNA: TGCAGCGCGGCCGGGCTCCGGGGGACAGGGAGTTCCTACGAGCAGTACTTC

J gene: TRBJ1-2
clone size: once
V gene: TRBV7-9
D gene: .
CDR3 protein: CASSATAGTNYGYTF
CDR3 DNA: TGTGCCAGCAGCGCAACGGCGGGGACTAACTATGGCTACACCTTC

J gene: TRBJ1-1
clone size: .
V gene: TRBV18
D gene: TRBD1
CDR3 protein: CASSPRPGQGSNTEAFF
CDR3 DNA: TGTGCCAGCTCACCGCGGCCGGGACAGGGGTCGAACACTGAAGCTTTCTTT